Presented here are 21 T cell receptor beta chains from one specimen sequenced in a study of cytomegalovirus exposure and HLA in healthy donors. This table comes from immunoSEQ multiplex PCR, and its TCRdb copy is limited to in-frame clones, with some not included. The repertoire has 100,000 to 150,000 clones, about 88% of them found once; the top ten carry 1% to 1.5%. The sample taken for sequencing was PBMCs. The receptors were gathered from a young woman in good health and CMV-seronegative.

This clone was seen repeatedly, ten times or more. The rearrangement uses TRBV5-1 and TRBJ2-1; possible D gene TRBD2, 6 bases. V lost 4 bases to trimming and J lost 6 bases, with 20 bases between them. The CDR3 loop spans 16 amino acids. Germline CDR1 and CDR2: SGHRS and YFSETQ. CDR3 sequence reads: CASSGTRLVSGNEQFF. The DNA for the CDR3 is TGCGCCAGCAGCGGAACTCGGCTAGTTAGCGGCAATGAGCAGTTCTTC. The entire variable domain, with the rest obtained from reference TRBV5-1 and TRBJ2-1, is as follows: KAGVTQTPRYLIKTRGQQVTLSCSPISGHRSVSWYQQTPGQGLQFLFEYFSETQRNKGNFPGRFSGRQFSNSRSEMNVSTLELGDSALYLCASSGTRLVSGNEQFFGPGTRLTVL.

In this sample, this clone turned up once. The chain combines TRBV7-3 with TRBJ2-1; possibly TRBD2 for D (5 bases). Per germline, CDR1 SGHTA and CDR2 FQGTGA. V was clipped by 5 bases and J by 4 bases, with 12 bases between them. This CDR3 has 14 residues. The CDR3 loop is CASSRGLAYNEQFF. The CDR3 nucleotides read TGTGCCAGCAGCCGTGGGTTAGCGTACAATGAGCAGTTCTTC.

This clone occurred a few times. The chain employs TRBV5-1 and TRBJ1-1; D perhaps matches TRBD1 (5 bases). Looked up from germline, CDR1 is SGHRS and CDR2 is YFSETQ. Trimming took off 0 bases at V and 0 bases at J, with 6 bases between the two ends. The CDR3 covers 14 residues. This chain's CDR3 is CASSLEGMNTEAFF. The CDR3 DNA reads as TGCGCCAGCAGCTTGGAGGGGATGAACACTGAAGCTTTCTTT. Complete variable domain (other parts from reference TRBV5-1 and TRBJ1-1): KAGVTQTPRYLIKTRGQQVTLSCSPISGHRSVSWYQQTPGQGLQFLFEYFSETQRNKGNFPGRFSGRQFSNSRSEMNVSTLELGDSALYLCASSLEGMNTEAFFGQGTRLTVV.

V usage is TRBV25-1 and J usage is TRBJ1-1; tentative D call: TRBD1 (5 bases). Trimming took 2 bases from V and 7 from J, leaving 17 bases between them. Germline assignment: CDR1 MGHDK and CDR2 SYGVNS. This CDR3 region has 15 residues. CDR3 nucleotides: TGTGCCAGCAGTGAAGGGGGGAGTATCGGTGGTGAAGCTTTCTTT. The encoded protein is CASSEGGSIGGEAFF.

This chain connects TRBV7-8 to TRBJ1-3; D is ambiguous. There are 15 residues in the CDR3. Germline loops: CDR1 SGHVS, CDR2 FQNEAQ. V lost 7 bases to trimming and J lost 0 bases, with 13 bases between them. The DNA for the CDR3 is TGTGCCAGCACCCTGCGGTGGAGCTCTGGAAACACCATATATTTT. It yields the protein CASTLRWSSGNTIYF.

The chain couples TRBV25-1 to TRBJ1-4; D might be TRBD1 (5 bases). Trimming shortened V by 4 bases and J by 8 bases, and 14 bases separated the two germline ends. This CDR3 spans 14 amino acids. The germline V gene encodes CDR1 MGHDK and CDR2 SYGVNS. CDR3 sequence reads: CASSAAGPGEKLFF. The DNA of the CDR3 is TGTGCCAGCAGTGCTGCAGGGCCGGGCGAAAAACTGTTTTTT.

The chain carries TRBV19 and TRBJ1-2, with D uncertain. Between the trimmed V and J ends, which lost 7 bases and 5 bases, there was a span of 5 bases. This CDR3 is 10 amino acids long. The germline V gene has CDR1 LNHDA and CDR2 SQIVND (reference sequence). CDR3 region: CASKLYGYTF. In nucleotides, the CDR3 is TGTGCCAGTAAGCTGTATGGCTACACCTTC.

There are a few counts of this clone. CDR3 residues: CASSLQGNPGELFF. The CDR3 nucleotides read TGCGCCAGCAGTTTACAGGGTAATCCCGGGGAGCTGTTTTTT. J is TRBJ2-2 and V is TRBV10-1, with D perhaps TRBD1 (6 bases). V was pared by 5 bases and J by 6 bases, with 13 bases between. CDR3 size: 14 residues. Germline CDR1 WNHNN, CDR2 SYGVQD (reference sequence).

The chain links TRBV25-1 to TRBJ1-1, with TRBD1 matching 8 bases. Germline CDR1 and CDR2: MGHDK and SYGVNS. J was trimmed by 4 bases and V by 6 bases; bases with no gene match: 4. The CDR3 has 13 residues. The CDR3 here is CASSYTGGTEAFF. In DNA, the CDR3 is TGTGCCAGCAGCTATACAGGGGGCACTGAAGCTTTCTTT.

The chain links TRBV11-2 to TRBJ2-2; tentative D call: TRBD1 (5 bases). Germline-derived CDR1 and CDR2 are SGHAT and FQNNGV. Trimming pared 4 bases from V and 7 bases from J, leaving 19 bases between. The CDR3 sequence is 16 residues long. CDR3 protein: CASSSLAGKVVGELFF. CDR3 DNA: TGTGCCAGCAGCTCCCTCGCAGGGAAAGTGGTCGGGGAGCTGTTTTTT.

CDR3 sequence (DNA): TGCGCCAGCAGCTGGAGTCCCGATGAAAAACTGTTTTTT. Residues: CASSWSPDEKLFF. The rearrangement joins TRBV5-1 to TRBJ1-4; D not resolved. V was pared by 3 bases and J by 6 bases, with 9 bases between. Germline CDR1 reads SGHRS; CDR2 reads YFSETQ. There are 13 residues in the CDR3.

The V and J genes are TRBV6-6 and TRBJ1-2; 8 bases are shared with TRBD1. The germline gives CDR1 MNHNY, CDR2 SVGAGI (reference sequence). With V trimmed by 6 bases and J by 4 bases, 10 bases remained unmatched. The CDR3 is 15 amino acids. The CDR3 nucleotides read TGTGCCAGCAGCTTCCCGGACAGGGATGGCTATGGCTACACCTTC. Its translation is CASSFPDRDGYGYTF.

V and J are TRBV6-5 and TRBJ1-6; D gene ambiguous. V was clipped by 3 bases and J by 9 bases, with 9 bases between them. Germline assignment: CDR1 MNHEY and CDR2 SVGAGI. The CDR3 totals 13 residues. This chain's CDR3 is CASSYNEGSPLHF. The DNA of the CDR3 is TGTGCCAGCAGTTATAATGAGGGTTCACCCCTCCACTTT.

This rearrangement joins TRBV18 to TRBJ2-3; 7 nucleotides align to TRBD2. The CDR3 has 21 residues. The V gene end was trimmed by 3 bases and the J gene end by 0 bases; junction bases not matched to a gene: 21. Germline V lookup: CDR1 KGHSH, CDR2 LQKENI. CDR3: CASSPLALVGGGDTSTDTQYF. Here the CDR3 DNA reads TGTGCCAGCTCACCCCTTGCTTTGGTAGGCGGGGGAGATACTAGCACAGATACGCAGTATTTT.

In its sample, this clone was seen a few times. The chain has TRBV6-1 and TRBJ1-5; D remains ambiguous. CDR3 length: 13 residues. V was cut by 8 bases and J by 0 bases, with 8 bases left in between. Germline V gene sequence: CDR1 MNHNS, CDR2 SASEGT. This CDR3 reads CASQIYSNQPQHF. The DNA of the CDR3 is TGTGCCAGCCAGATTTATAGCAATCAGCCCCAGCATTTT.

This sequence joins TRBV5-6 and TRBJ2-1; TRBD2 might be the D (5 bases). Per the germline V gene, CDR1 is SGHDT and CDR2 is YYEEEE. V lost 1 base to trimming and J lost 6 bases, with 14 bases between them. The CDR3 sequence is 15 residues long. CDR3 amino acids: CASSLPGGLGNEQFF. The CDR3 DNA is TGTGCCAGCAGCTTGCCAGGAGGATTGGGCAATGAGCAGTTCTTC.

V usage is TRBV7-7 and J usage is TRBJ2-2, with 11 bases lining up with TRBD2. J gave up 5 bases and V 0 bases, and 5 bases lay outside the gene matches. The CDR3 contains 17 residues. Looked up from germline, CDR1 is SSHAT and CDR2 is FNYEAQ (reference sequence). The CDR3 DNA sequence: TGTGCCAGCAGCTTAGCGTCCGGGACTAGCGGTACCGGGGAGCTGTTTTTT. This codes for CASSLASGTSGTGELFF.

The chain has TRBV11-3 and TRBJ2-7; D perhaps matches TRBD2 (5 bases). The length of the CDR3 is 13 residues. Germline CDR1 and CDR2: SGHNT and YENEEA. The V and J ends lost 1 base and 3 bases respectively, with 7 bases between them. The CDR3 sequence: CASSLGENYEQYF. The CDR3 DNA reads as TGTGCCAGCAGCTTAGGGGAGAACTACGAGCAGTACTTC.

V is TRBV6-1 and J is TRBJ1-1; a weak D match, TRBD1 (5 bases). CDR3 length equals 11 residues. Germline CDR1 reads MNHNS; CDR2 reads SASEGT. V was shortened by 8 bases and J by 8 bases, with 12 bases between the two germline ends. CDR3 sequence: CASRQGWEAFF. Here the CDR3 DNA reads TGTGCCAGCCGTCAGGGATGGGAAGCTTTCTTT.

The rearrangement uses TRBV7-9 and TRBJ2-1; maybe TRBD2 (5 bases). V lost 4 bases to trimming and J lost 5 bases, with 15 bases between them. The length of the CDR3 is 15 residues. Per germline, CDR1 SEHNR and CDR2 FQNEAQ (reference sequence). In nucleotides, the CDR3 is TGTGCCAGCAGCTCCGGGGTGAACCGGGACAATGAGCAGTTCTTC. Protein product: CASSSGVNRDNEQFF.

The chain uses TRBV7-8 and TRBJ1-6; TRBD1 agrees at 8 bases. CDR1 and CDR2 (germline): SGHVS, FQNEAQ. CDR3 size: 14 residues. The junction had 2 bases not matched to a gene; V was cut back by 4 bases and J by 6 bases. The CDR3 DNA is TGTGCCAGCAGCTCCGACAGGGGTAATTCACCCCTCCACTTT. It codes for CASSSDRGNSPLHF.